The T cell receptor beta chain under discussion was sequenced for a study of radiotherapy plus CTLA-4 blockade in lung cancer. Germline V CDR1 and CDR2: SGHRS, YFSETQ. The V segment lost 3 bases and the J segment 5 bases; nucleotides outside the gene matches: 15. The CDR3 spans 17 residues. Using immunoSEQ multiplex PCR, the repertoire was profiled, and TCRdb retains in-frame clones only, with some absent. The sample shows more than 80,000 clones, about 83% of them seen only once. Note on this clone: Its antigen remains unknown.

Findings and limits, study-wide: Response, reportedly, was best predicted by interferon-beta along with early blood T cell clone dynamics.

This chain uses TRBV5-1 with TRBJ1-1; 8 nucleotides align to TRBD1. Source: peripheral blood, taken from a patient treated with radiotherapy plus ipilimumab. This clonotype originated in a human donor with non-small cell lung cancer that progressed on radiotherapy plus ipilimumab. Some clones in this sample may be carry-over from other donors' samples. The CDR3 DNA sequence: TGCGCCAGCAGCTGGGGCGACAGGGGAGGACTAGGAACTGAAGCTTTCTTT. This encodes CASSWGDRGGLGTEAFF.